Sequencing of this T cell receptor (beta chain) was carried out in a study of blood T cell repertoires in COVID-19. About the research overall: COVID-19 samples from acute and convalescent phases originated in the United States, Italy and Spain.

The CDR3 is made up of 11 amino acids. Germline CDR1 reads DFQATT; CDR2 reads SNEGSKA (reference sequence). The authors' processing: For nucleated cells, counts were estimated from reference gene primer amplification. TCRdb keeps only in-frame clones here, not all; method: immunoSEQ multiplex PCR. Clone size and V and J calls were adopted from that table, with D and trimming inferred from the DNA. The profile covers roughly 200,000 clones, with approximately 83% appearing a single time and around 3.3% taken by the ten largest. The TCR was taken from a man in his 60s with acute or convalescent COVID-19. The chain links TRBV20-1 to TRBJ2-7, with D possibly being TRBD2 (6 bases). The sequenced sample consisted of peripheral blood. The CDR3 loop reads CSPGLFDVQYF. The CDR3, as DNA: TGCAGCCCGGGACTCTTCGACGTGCAGTACTTC.